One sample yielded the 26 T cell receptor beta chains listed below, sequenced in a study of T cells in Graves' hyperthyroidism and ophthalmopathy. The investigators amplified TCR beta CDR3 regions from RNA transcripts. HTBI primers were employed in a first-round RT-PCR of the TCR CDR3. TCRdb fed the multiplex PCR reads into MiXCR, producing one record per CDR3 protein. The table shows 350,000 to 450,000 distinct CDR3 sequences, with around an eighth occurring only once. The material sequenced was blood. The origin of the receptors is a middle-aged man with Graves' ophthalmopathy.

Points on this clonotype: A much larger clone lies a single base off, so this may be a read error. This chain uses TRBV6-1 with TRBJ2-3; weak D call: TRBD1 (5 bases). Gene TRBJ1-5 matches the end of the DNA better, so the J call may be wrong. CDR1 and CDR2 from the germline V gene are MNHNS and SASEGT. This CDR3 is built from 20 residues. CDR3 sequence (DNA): TGTGCCAGCAGTGAAGCTCCCGTACCGACAGTAACTCTTAGCACAGATACGCAGCATTTT. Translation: CASSEAPVPTVTLSTDTQHF.

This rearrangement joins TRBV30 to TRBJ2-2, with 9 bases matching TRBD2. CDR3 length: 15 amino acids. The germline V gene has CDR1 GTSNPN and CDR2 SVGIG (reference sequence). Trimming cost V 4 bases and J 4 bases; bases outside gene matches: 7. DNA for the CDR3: TGTGCCTGGATTTCTCTAGCGGGACGCACCGGGGAGCTGTTTTTT. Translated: CAWISLAGRTGELFF.

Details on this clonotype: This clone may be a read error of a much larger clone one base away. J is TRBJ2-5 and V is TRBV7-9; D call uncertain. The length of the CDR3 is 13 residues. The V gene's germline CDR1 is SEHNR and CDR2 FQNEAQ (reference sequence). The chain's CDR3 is CASSLNSQGTQYF. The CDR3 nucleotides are TGTGCTAGCAGCCTTAACAGCCAAGGGACCCAGTACTTC.

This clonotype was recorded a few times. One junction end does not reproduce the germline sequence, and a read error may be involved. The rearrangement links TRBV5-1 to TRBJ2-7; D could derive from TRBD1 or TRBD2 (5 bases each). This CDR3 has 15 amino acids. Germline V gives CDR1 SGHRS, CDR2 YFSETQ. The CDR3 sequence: CASSFGGGNSNEQYF. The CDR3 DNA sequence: TGCGCCAGCAGCTTTGGTGGGGGAAACTCCAACGAGCAGTACTTC.

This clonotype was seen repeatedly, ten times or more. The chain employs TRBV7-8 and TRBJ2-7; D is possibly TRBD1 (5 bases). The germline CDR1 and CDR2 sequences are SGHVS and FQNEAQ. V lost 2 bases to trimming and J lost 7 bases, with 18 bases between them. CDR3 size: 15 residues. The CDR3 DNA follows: TGTGCCAGCAGCTTACTCGTCGGCAGCCCAGGGGAGCAGTACTTC. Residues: CASSLLVGSPGEQYF. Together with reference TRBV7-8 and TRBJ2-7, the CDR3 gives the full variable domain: GAGVSQSPRYKVAKRGQDVALRCDPISGHVSLFWYQQALGQGPEFLTYFQNEAQLDKSGLPSDRFFAERPEGSVSTLKIQRTQQEDSAVYLCASSLLVGSPGEQYFGPGTRLTVT.

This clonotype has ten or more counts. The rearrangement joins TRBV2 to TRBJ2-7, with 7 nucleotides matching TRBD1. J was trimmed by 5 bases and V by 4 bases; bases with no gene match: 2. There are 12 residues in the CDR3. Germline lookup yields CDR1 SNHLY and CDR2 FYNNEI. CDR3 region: CASSGQGHEQYF. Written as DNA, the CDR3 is TGTGCCAGCAGTGGACAGGGCCACGAGCAGTACTTC.

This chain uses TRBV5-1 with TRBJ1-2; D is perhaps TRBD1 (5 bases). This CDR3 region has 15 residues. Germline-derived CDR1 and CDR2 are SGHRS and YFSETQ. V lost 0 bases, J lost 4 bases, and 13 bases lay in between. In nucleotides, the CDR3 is TGCGCCAGCAGCTTGGGTCAGGGCGTTTCCTATGGCTACACCTTC. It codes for CASSLGQGVSYGYTF.

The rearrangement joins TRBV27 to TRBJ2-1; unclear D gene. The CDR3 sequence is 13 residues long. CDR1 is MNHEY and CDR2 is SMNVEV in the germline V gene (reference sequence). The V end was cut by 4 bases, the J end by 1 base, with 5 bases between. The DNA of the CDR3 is TGTGCCAGCAGTTCCCGTTCCTACAATGAGCAGTTCTTC. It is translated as CASSSRSYNEQFF.

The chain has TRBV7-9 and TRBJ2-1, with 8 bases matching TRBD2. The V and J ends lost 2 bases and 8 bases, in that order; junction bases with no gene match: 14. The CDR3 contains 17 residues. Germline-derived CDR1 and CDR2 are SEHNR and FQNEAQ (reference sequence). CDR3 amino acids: CASSLFTGLASSYEQFF. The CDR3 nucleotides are TGTGCCAGCAGCTTATTTACCGGACTAGCTAGTTCCTATGAGCAGTTCTTC.

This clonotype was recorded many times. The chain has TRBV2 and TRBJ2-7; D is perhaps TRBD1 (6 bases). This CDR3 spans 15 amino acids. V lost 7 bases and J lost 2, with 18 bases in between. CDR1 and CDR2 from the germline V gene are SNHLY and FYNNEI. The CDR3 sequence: CASNPQTGSTYEQYF. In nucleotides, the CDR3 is TGTGCCAGCAATCCACAAACAGGGTCGACCTACGAGCAGTACTTC.

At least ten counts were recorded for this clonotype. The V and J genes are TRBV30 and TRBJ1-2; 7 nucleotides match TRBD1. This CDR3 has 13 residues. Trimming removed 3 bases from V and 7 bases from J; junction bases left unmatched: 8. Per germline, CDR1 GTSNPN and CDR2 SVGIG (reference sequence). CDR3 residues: CAWSLDRVSGYTF. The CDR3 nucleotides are TGTGCCTGGAGCCTTGACAGGGTCTCTGGCTACACCTTC. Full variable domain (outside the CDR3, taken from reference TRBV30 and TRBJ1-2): SQTIHQWPATLVQPVGSPLSLECTVEGTSNPNLYWYRQAAGRGLQLLFYSVGIGQISSEVPQNLSASRPQDRQFILSSKKLLLSDSGFYLCAWSLDRVSGYTFGSGTRLTVV.

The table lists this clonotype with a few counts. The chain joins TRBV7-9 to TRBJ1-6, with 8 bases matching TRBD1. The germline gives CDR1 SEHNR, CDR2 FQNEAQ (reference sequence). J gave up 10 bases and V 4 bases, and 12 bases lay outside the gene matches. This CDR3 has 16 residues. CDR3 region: CASSSSGQGSGSPLHF. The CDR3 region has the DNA TGTGCCAGCAGCTCGAGTGGACAGGGTTCCGGCTCACCCCTCCACTTT.

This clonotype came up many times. The CDR3 nucleotides are TGCAGTGCTAGATCCGGCAGCGGTAGCTCCTACGAGCAGTACTTC. Translation: CSARSGSGSSYEQYF. The chain couples TRBV20-1 to TRBJ2-7, with a tentative D call TRBD2 (5 bases). Trimming left V 2 bases short and J 0 bases short, with 14 bases between. The CDR3 has 15 residues. The germline V gene has CDR1 DFQATT and CDR2 SNEGSKA (reference sequence).

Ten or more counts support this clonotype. In DNA, the CDR3 is TGCAGTGCTAGAGCCGGGACTAGCGTAAGTGAGCAGTTCTTC. Amino acids: CSARAGTSVSEQFF. This sequence joins TRBV20-1 and TRBJ2-1, with TRBD2 matching 10 bases. With V trimmed by 1 base and J by 9 bases, 6 bases remained unmatched. Germline CDR1 reads DFQATT; CDR2 reads SNEGSKA (reference sequence). The CDR3 spans 14 residues.

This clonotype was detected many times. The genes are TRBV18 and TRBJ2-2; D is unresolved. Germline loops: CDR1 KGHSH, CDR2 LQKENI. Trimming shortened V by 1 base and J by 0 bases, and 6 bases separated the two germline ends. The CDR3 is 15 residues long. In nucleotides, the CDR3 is TGTGCCAGCTCACCACGGCTAGCGAACACCGGGGAGCTGTTTTTT. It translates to CASSPRLANTGELFF.

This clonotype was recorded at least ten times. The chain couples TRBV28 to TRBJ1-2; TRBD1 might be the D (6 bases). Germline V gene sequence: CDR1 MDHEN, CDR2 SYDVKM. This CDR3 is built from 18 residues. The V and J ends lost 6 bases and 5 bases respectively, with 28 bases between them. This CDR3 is CASRPVRDKIRAMYGYTF. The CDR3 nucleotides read TGTGCCAGCAGGCCAGTCCGGGACAAAATCCGTGCCATGTATGGCTACACCTTC.

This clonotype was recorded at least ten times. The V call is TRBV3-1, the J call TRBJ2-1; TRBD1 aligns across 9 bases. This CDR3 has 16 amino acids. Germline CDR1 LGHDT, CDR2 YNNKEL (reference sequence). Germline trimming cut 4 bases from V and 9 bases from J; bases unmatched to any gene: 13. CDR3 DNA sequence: TGTGCCAGCAGCCCAGTTTGGGACAGGGTCCTTTTTGAGCAGTTCTTC. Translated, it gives CASSPVWDRVLFEQFF.

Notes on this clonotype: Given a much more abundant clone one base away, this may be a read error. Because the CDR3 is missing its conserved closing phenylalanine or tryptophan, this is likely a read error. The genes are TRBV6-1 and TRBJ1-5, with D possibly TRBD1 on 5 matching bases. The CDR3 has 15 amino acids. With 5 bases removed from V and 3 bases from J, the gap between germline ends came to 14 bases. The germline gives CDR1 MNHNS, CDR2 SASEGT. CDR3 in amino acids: CASSHATVYNQPQHV. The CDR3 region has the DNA TGTGCCAGCAGTCATGCGACAGTGTACAATCAGCCCCAGCATGTT.

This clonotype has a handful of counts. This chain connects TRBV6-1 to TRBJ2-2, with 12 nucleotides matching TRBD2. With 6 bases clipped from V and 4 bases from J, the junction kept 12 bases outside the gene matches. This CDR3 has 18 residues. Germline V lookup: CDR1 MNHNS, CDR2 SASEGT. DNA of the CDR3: TGTGCCAGCAGCGATAAGACTAGCGGGAGAGGTGGCACCGGGGAGCTGTTTTTT. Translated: CASSDKTSGRGGTGELFF.

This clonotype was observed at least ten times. The CDR3 reads CASTSPGSTDTQYF. For the CDR3, the DNA is TGCGCCAGCACCAGCCCGGGTTCCACAGATACGCAGTATTTT. The rearrangement uses TRBV5-1 and TRBJ2-3; no clear D. This CDR3 region has 14 residues. Per germline, CDR1 SGHRS and CDR2 YFSETQ. V gave up 6 bases and J gave up 2 bases, with 13 bases separating them.

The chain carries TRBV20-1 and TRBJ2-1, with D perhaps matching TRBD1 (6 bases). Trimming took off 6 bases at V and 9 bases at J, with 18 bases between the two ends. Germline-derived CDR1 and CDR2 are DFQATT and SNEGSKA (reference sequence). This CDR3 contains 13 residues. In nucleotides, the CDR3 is TGCAGTGCGCAAACAGGGCTGGGAAGTGAGCAGTTCTTC. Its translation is CSAQTGLGSEQFF.

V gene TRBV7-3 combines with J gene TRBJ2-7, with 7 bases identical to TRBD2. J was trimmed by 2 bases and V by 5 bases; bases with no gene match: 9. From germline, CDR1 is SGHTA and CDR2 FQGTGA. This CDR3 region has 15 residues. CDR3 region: CASSSRLAEAYEQYF. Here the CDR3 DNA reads TGTGCCAGCAGCAGTCGGCTAGCGGAAGCCTACGAGCAGTACTTC.

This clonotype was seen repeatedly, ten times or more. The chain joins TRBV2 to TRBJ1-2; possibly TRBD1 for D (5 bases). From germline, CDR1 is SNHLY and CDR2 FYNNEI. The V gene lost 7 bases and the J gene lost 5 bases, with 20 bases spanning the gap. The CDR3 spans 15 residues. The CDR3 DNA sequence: TGTGCCAGCACCCAAACCAGGATAAGGGGATATGGCTACACCTTC. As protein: CASTQTRIRGYGYTF.

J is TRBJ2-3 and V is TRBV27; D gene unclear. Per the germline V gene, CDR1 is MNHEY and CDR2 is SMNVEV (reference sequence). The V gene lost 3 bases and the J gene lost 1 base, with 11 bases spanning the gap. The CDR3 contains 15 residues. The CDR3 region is CASSFSGSRTDTQYF. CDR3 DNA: TGTGCCAGCAGTTTCTCAGGATCTCGCACAGATACGCAGTATTTT.

The CDR3 nucleotides read TGCGCCAGCAGCTTTGGAGGACTAGCGGGAGTAGAACAAGAGACCCAGTACTTC. Protein sequence: CASSFGGLAGVEQETQYF. The chain uses TRBV5-1 and TRBJ2-5, with 13 positions matching TRBD2. The V and J ends lost 2 bases and 2 bases, in that order; junction bases with no gene match: 9. The CDR3 is 18 amino acids. The germline CDR1 and CDR2 sequences are SGHRS and YFSETQ.

The CDR3 DNA follows: TGCAGCGTTGACGTTGCGGGTCAAGAGACCCAGTACTTC. It is translated as CSVDVAGQETQYF. The V and J genes are TRBV29-1 and TRBJ2-5, with a weak D call TRBD2 (5 bases). This CDR3 has 13 residues. The germline gives CDR1 SQVTM, CDR2 ANQGSEA. V gave up 3 bases and J gave up 2 bases, with 10 bases separating them. Complete variable domain (other parts from reference TRBV29-1 and TRBJ2-5): SAVISQKPSRDICQRGTSLTIQCQVDSQVTMMFWYRQQPGQSLTLIATANQGSEATYESGFVIDKFPISRPNLTFSTLTVSNMSPEDSSIYLCSVDVAGQETQYFGPGTRLLVL.